Sequencing of this TCR beta chain was carried out in a study of radiotherapy plus CTLA-4 blockade in lung cancer. CTLA-4 blockade using ipilimumab, together with focal radiation, was received by patients with chemo-refractory metastatic non-small-cell lung cancer. The CDR3 length is 16 residues. CDR1 is MDHEN, CDR2 SYDVKM, per germline. V lost 5 bases to trimming and J lost 1 base, with 15 bases between them. Profiling relied on immunoSEQ multiplex PCR, and the TCRdb table lists in-frame clones only, not all of them. Of around 70,000 clones listed, about 85% are singletons. Sequencing used peripheral blood, obtained from a patient treated with radiotherapy plus ipilimumab. The clonotype originates from a human donor with non-small cell lung cancer who had a partial response to radiotherapy plus ipilimumab. The V and J genes are TRBV28 and TRBJ2-4; D is unresolved. The CDR3 region is CASSPQTGSAKNIQYF. CDR3 coding DNA: TGTGCCAGCAGTCCCCAGACGGGTTCTGCCAAAAACATTCAGTACTTC.